These 24 T cell receptor beta chains were all obtained from the same sample, sequenced in a study of OX40 agonist ivuxolimab in advanced cancers. The protocol used for the library was the immunoSEQ multiplex PCR assay. TCRdb limited this immuneACCESS table to in-frame rearrangements with V and J called. A share of clones is missing; checked studies link under half to unresolved V genes, and the rest is unexplained. The sample table contains under 90,000 clones; only one count was recorded for roughly 90% of them. The top ten constitute over 0.15% of the sample. Sequencing used CD4+ or CD8+ T cells sorted from blood, obtained in a trial of the OX40 agonist ivuxolimab. The origin of the receptors is an adult with an advanced solid tumor such as melanoma, head and neck, liver or kidney cancer.

J is TRBJ2-6 and V is TRBV19; 10 bases are shared with TRBD2. Germline loops: CDR1 LNHDA, CDR2 SQIVND (reference sequence). V shed 1 base and J 4 bases; nucleotides not matched to a gene: 4. There are 17 residues in the CDR3. The CDR3 region is CASSIGLAGVGANVLTF. Written as DNA, the CDR3 is TGTGCCAGTAGTATAGGCCTAGCGGGAGTGGGGGCCAACGTCCTGACTTTC.

This clone was picked up one time. The chain employs TRBV30 and TRBJ2-2, with a possible D match to TRBD1 (5 bases). Trimming cost V 0 bases and J 3 bases, with 14 bases left between them. This CDR3 is 16 amino acids long. Looked up from germline, CDR1 is GTSNPN and CDR2 is SVGIG (reference sequence). CDR3 nucleotide sequence: TGTGCCTGGAGTGTACGGAAGGGGATAGACACCGGGGAGCTGTTTTTT. Amino acids: CAWSVRKGIDTGELFF.

The chain uses TRBV27 and TRBJ2-7; 10 bases are a match to TRBD2. CDR1 is MNHEY, CDR2 SMNVEV, per germline (reference sequence). The CDR3 totals 15 residues. J was trimmed by 5 bases and V by 4 bases; bases with no gene match: 8. The CDR3 loop is CASSYLAGGGNEQYF. CDR3 DNA sequence: TGTGCCAGCAGTTACTTAGCGGGAGGCGGCAACGAGCAGTACTTC.

The CDR3 coding sequence is TGTGCCAGCAGTTACTCGGGCCGCTCCTACGAGCAGTACTTC. Protein product: CASSYSGRSYEQYF. J is TRBJ2-7 and V is TRBV6-5; D is uncertain. This CDR3 has 14 residues. CDR1 and CDR2 from the germline V gene are MNHEY and SVGAGI. V was cut by 0 bases and J by 0 bases, with 6 bases left in between.

V usage is TRBV6-6 and J usage is TRBJ1-2, with D possibly being TRBD1 (6 bases). Trimming cost V 5 bases and J 2 bases, with 9 bases left between them. CDR3 length: 13 amino acids. Per germline, CDR1 MNHNY and CDR2 SVGAGI (reference sequence). The CDR3 nucleotides are TGTGCCAGCAGTCCAGGGGCCAACTATGGCTACACCTTC. It translates to CASSPGANYGYTF.

The chain carries TRBV6-4 and TRBJ1-2; tentative D call: TRBD1 (6 bases). The germline CDR1 and CDR2 sequences are MRHNA and SNTAGT. The length of the CDR3 is 15 residues. V was pared by 8 bases and J by 7 bases, with 23 bases between. CDR3 DNA: TGTGCCAGCTCGCGGGACACCCTCCCCTCGGCTGGCTACACCTTC. It encodes CASSRDTLPSAGYTF.

V gene TRBV5-1 combines with J gene TRBJ2-1; 10 bases line up with TRBD2. J was trimmed by 3 bases and V by 5 bases; bases with no gene match: 14. The CDR3 contains 18 residues. The germline CDR1 and CDR2 sequences are SGHRS and YFSETQ. The CDR3 nucleotides read TGCGCCAGCAGTACCGGGGGATTAGCGGGAGGAGGCTACAATGAGCAGTTCTTC. It encodes CASSTGGLAGGGYNEQFF.

The gene calls are TRBV19 and TRBJ2-2; 9 nucleotides match TRBD1. J lost 6 bases, V lost 6 bases, and 11 bases had no gene match. Germline-derived CDR1 and CDR2 are LNHDA and SQIVND (reference sequence). The CDR3 covers 16 residues. The CDR3 spells CASSIRTGVRAGELFF. The CDR3 region has the DNA TGTGCCAGTAGCATCCGGACAGGGGTGAGGGCCGGGGAGCTGTTTTTT.

This clone was seen a handful of times. The genes are TRBV6-6 and TRBJ1-1, with 7 bases lining up with TRBD1. Germline lookup yields CDR1 MNHNY and CDR2 SVGAGI (reference sequence). This CDR3 has 13 amino acids. With V trimmed by 7 bases and J by 2 bases, 4 bases remained unmatched. CDR3 sequence (DNA): TGTGCCAGCAAGGGACAGATAAACACTGAAGCTTTCTTT. Protein: CASKGQINTEAFF.

The chain is built from TRBV4-2 and TRBJ2-5, with D possibly being TRBD2 (7 bases). Germline values: CDR1 LGHNA, CDR2 YNFKEQ. Trimming left V 4 bases short and J 5 bases short, with 20 bases between. This CDR3 is 16 amino acids long. The CDR3 here is CASSPGGGAEGETQYF. CDR3 sequence (DNA): TGTGCCAGCAGCCCCGGTGGGGGGGCGGAGGGCGAGACCCAGTACTTC.

The sample holds one count of this clone. This chain links TRBV2 with TRBJ2-5, with 7 bases identical to TRBD2. The germline CDR1 and CDR2 sequences are SNHLY and FYNNEI. The V and J ends lost 1 base and 4 bases, in that order; junction bases with no gene match: 6. There are 15 residues in the CDR3. The CDR3 DNA follows: TGTGCCAGCAGTGAAGGTGGGAGGGCCGGAGAGACCCAGTACTTC. Its translation: CASSEGGRAGETQYF.

The V and J genes are TRBV19 and TRBJ1-4, with D perhaps TRBD1 (5 bases). This CDR3 contains 13 residues. The V gene lost 5 bases and the J gene lost 8 bases, with 12 bases spanning the gap. Looked up from germline, CDR1 is LNHDA and CDR2 is SQIVND (reference sequence). The CDR3 sequence is CASSQKGPEKLFF. The CDR3 DNA follows: TGTGCCAGTAGTCAGAAGGGGCCAGAAAAACTGTTTTTT. Full variable domain (missing parts from reference TRBV19 and TRBJ1-4): DGGITQSPKYLFRKEGQNVTLSCEQNLNHDAMYWYRQDPGQGLRLIYYSQIVNDFQKGDIAEGYSVSREKKESFPLTVTSAQKNPTAFYLCASSQKGPEKLFFGSGTQLSVL.

The rearrangement joins TRBV28 to TRBJ1-4, with 7 nucleotides matching TRBD1. The CDR3 length is 15 residues. CDR1 and CDR2 (germline): MDHEN, SYDVKM. The V gene end was trimmed by 3 bases and the J gene end by 8 bases; junction bases not matched to a gene: 9. CDR3 nucleotides: TGTGCCAGCAGTTTGCCCACAGGGGTAGGGGAAAAACTGTTTTTT. It yields the protein CASSLPTGVGEKLFF.

The V call is TRBV27, the J call TRBJ1-6; no clear D. The CDR3 covers 16 residues. In germline, CDR1 is MNHEY, CDR2 SMNVEV (reference sequence). The ends were cut back, 3 bases at V and 6 bases at J, with 15 bases in the middle. The CDR3 region has the DNA TGTGCCAGCAGTTTTCGCACGGGTTGGGGTAATTCACCCCTCCACTTT. Protein product: CASSFRTGWGNSPLHF.

V and J are TRBV4-2 and TRBJ1-4, with 9 bases matching TRBD1. Germline V CDR1 and CDR2: LGHNA, YNFKEQ. The CDR3 loop spans 19 amino acids. V trimming: 4 bases; J trimming: 7 bases; junction bases outside the gene matches: 19. The CDR3 DNA reads as TGTGCCAGCAGCCTATCGGGACAGGGAGTACTTTCAGGGGGTGAAAAACTGTTTTTT. Translating it yields CASSLSGQGVLSGGEKLFF.

This chain uses TRBV18 with TRBJ2-3; 13 bases are a match to TRBD2. Germline V gene lookup returns CDR1 KGHSH and CDR2 LQKENI. The J segment lost 6 bases and the V segment lost 0 bases, leaving 9 bases of the junction unmatched. The CDR3 length is 18 residues. The CDR3 sequence is CASSPPLTSGRAADTQYF. The CDR3 nucleotides are TGTGCCAGCTCACCACCGCTTACTAGCGGGAGGGCCGCGGATACGCAGTATTTT.

The gene calls are TRBV18 and TRBJ2-5; 7 nucleotides match TRBD2. Trimming removed 3 bases from V and 4 bases from J; junction bases left unmatched: 8. CDR3 length equals 15 residues. CDR1 is KGHSH and CDR2 is LQKENI in the germline V gene. The CDR3 coding sequence is TGTGCCAGCTCACCGCTAGCGGCGGTGGGAGAGACCCAGTACTTC. Translated, it gives CASSPLAAVGETQYF.

The V call is TRBV29-1, the J call TRBJ2-1; 9 nucleotides line up with TRBD2. With V trimmed by 4 bases and J by 6 bases, 7 bases remained unmatched. This CDR3 comprises 14 residues. CDR1 SQVTM and CDR2 ANQGSEA come from the germline V gene. The chain's CDR3 is CSVVSGRGSNEQFF. The DNA of the CDR3 is TGCAGCGTTGTTAGCGGGAGAGGTAGCAATGAGCAGTTCTTC.

This clone was picked up one time. The chain employs TRBV5-1 and TRBJ1-2; TRBD1 matches 7 bases. Germline CDR1 and CDR2: SGHRS and YFSETQ. CDR3 length: 14 amino acids. V was clipped by 1 base and J by 6 bases; unmatched bases: 6. DNA of the CDR3: TGCGCCAGCAGCTTGATTCAGGGGGAAGATGGCTACACCTTC. It yields the protein CASSLIQGEDGYTF.

A single count supports this clone. The CDR3, as DNA: TGTGCCAGCAGTCCGAGCAAACAGGGGGCCAAGACCCAGTACTTC. Translated, it gives CASSPSKQGAKTQYF. The chain couples TRBV28 to TRBJ2-5; the match to TRBD1 covers 9 bases. The CDR3 spans 15 residues. Germline CDR1 MDHEN, CDR2 SYDVKM. The V gene end was trimmed by 5 bases and the J gene end by 6 bases; junction bases not matched to a gene: 10.

The genes are TRBV27 and TRBJ1-2, with a possible D match to TRBD1 (5 bases). CDR3 length: 14 residues. V was shortened by 6 bases and J by 6 bases, with 17 bases between the two germline ends. CDR1 MNHEY and CDR2 SMNVEV come from the germline V gene (reference sequence). In nucleotides, the CDR3 is TGTGCCAGCAGCCAATGGGGGGGGAATGATGGCTACACCTTC. It codes for CASSQWGGNDGYTF.

The DNA of the CDR3 is TGTGCCAGCAGCTTAGAGTGGGGAAATGAGCAGTTCTTC. Translated, it gives CASSLEWGNEQFF. This chain connects TRBV5-8 to TRBJ2-1; D not certain. This CDR3 has 13 amino acids. Trimming cost V 2 bases and J 7 bases, with 10 bases left between them. Germline V CDR1 and CDR2: SGHTS, YDEGEE.

The gene calls are TRBV29-1 and TRBJ2-7; D is possibly TRBD1 or TRBD2 (5 bases each). The CDR3 covers 13 residues. From germline, CDR1 is SQVTM and CDR2 ANQGSEA. V shed 1 base and J shed 2 bases, with 9 bases lying between them. The DNA for the CDR3 is TGCAGCGTTGAAGGGCAGGGACCCTACGAGCAGTACTTC. Translated: CSVEGQGPYEQYF.

The chain couples TRBV5-8 to TRBJ2-1; D might be TRBD1 (6 bases). Germline loops: CDR1 SGHTS, CDR2 YDEGEE. The CDR3 has 15 residues. V dropped 4 bases and J dropped 3 bases, with 14 bases sitting between them. CDR3 protein: CASSQGMKNYNEQFF. The DNA of the CDR3 is TGTGCCAGCAGCCAGGGGATGAAAAACTACAATGAGCAGTTCTTC.